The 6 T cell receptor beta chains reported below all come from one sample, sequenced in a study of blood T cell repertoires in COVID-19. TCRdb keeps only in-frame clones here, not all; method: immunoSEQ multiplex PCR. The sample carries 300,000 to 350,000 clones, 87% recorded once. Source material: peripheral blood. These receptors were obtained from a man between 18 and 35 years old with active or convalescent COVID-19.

The CDR3 sequence is CASSFQGGRSEAFF. The CDR3 nucleotides are TGTGCCAGCAGTTTTCAGGGCGGTAGGTCTGAAGCTTTCTTT. The chain combines TRBV28 with TRBJ1-1; possibly TRBD1 for D (5 bases). Germline assignment: CDR1 MDHEN and CDR2 SYDVKM. Trimming took 3 bases from V and 6 from J, leaving 14 bases between them. The CDR3 is made up of 14 amino acids.

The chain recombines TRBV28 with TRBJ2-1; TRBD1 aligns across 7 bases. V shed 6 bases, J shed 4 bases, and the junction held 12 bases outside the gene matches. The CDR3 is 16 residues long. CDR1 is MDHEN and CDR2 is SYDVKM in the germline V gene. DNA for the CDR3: TGTGCCAGCAGCCTGGACAGGTCAAGGGGGTACAATGAGCAGTTCTTC. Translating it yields CASSLDRSRGYNEQFF.

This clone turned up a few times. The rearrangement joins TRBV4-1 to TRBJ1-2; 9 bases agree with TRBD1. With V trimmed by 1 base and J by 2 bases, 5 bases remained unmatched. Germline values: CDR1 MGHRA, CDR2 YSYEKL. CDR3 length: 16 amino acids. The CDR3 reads CASSQAQGATNYGYTF. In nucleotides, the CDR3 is TGCGCCAGCAGCCAAGCACAGGGGGCAACAAACTATGGCTACACCTTC.

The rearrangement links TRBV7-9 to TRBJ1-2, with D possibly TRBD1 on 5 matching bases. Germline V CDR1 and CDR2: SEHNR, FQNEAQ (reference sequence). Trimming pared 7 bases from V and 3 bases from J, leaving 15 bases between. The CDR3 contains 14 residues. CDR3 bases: TGTGCCAGCACATTTAAGGCAGGGCACTATGGCTACACCTTC. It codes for CASTFKAGHYGYTF.

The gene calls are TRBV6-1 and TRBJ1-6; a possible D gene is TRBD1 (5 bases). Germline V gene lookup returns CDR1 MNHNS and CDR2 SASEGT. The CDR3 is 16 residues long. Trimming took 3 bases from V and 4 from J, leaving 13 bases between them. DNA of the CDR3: TGTGCCAGCAGTGAGGACATCGTCGGATATAATTCACCCCTCCACTTT. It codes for CASSEDIVGYNSPLHF.

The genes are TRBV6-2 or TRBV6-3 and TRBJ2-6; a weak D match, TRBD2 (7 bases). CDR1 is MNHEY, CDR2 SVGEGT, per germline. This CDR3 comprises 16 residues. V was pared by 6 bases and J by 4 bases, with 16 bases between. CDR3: CASSWAGAWGANVLTF. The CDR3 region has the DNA TGTGCCAGCAGCTGGGCGGGGGCCTGGGGGGCCAACGTCCTGACTTTC.